One and the same sample provided the 28 T cell receptor beta chains below, sequenced in a study of T cell responses to AZD1222 COVID-19 vaccine. Profiling relied on immunoSEQ multiplex PCR, and the TCRdb table lists in-frame clones only, not all of them. The top ten clones hold approximately 1% of a sample with under 250,000 clones, just over 90% of them seen once. Sequencing used peripheral blood, obtained on day 0 of MenACWY control vaccination. These receptor sequences come from an adult in good health.

V and J are TRBV5-5 and TRBJ1-4; TRBD1 matches 7 bases. Losses at the gene ends were 2 bases for V and 5 bases for J; bases not matched to a gene: 6. Germline values: CDR1 SGHKS, CDR2 YYEKEE (reference sequence). This CDR3 has 15 residues. The CDR3 DNA follows: TGTGCCAGCAGCTTTTCGGGACAGAACAATGAAAAACTGTTTTTT. This translates into CASSFSGQNNEKLFF.

Worth noting for this clone: This CDR3 is also generated by other DNA sequences in the sample. The chain is built from TRBV5-1 and TRBJ2-3; maybe TRBD2 (7 bases). V gave up 1 base and J gave up 0 bases, with 9 bases separating them. The CDR3 is made up of 15 amino acids. CDR1 is SGHRS, CDR2 YFSETQ, per germline. CDR3 DNA sequence: TGCGCCAGCAGCTTGCGGGGGGCGAGCACAGATACGCAGTATTTT. Protein product: CASSLRGASTDTQYF.

The CDR3 DNA is TGTGCCAGCAGCTCCATCCGAACTAGCGGAGGATACCCGAACACCGGGGAGCTGTTTTTT. Translating it yields CASSSIRTSGGYPNTGELFF. This chain connects TRBV27 to TRBJ2-2; 8 bases line up with TRBD2. Unmatched junction bases numbered 18, after V lost 6 bases and J lost 0 bases. The CDR3 is made up of 20 amino acids. Per germline, CDR1 MNHEY and CDR2 SMNVEV (reference sequence).

This rearrangement joins TRBV24-1 to TRBJ1-2; no clear D gene. The CDR3 is made up of 16 amino acids. Germline CDR1 and CDR2: KGHDR and SFDVKD. V dropped 3 bases and J dropped 8 bases, with 21 bases sitting between them. In nucleotides, the CDR3 is TGTGCCACCAGTGATCCCTCCCGGGCCACAACAGAAGGCTACACCTTC. Encoded protein: CATSDPSRATTEGYTF.

The table lists this clone with a few counts. V and J are TRBV15 and TRBJ1-3; TRBD1 aligns across 7 bases. This CDR3 region has 13 residues. The germline gives CDR1 LNHNV, CDR2 YYDKDF (reference sequence). Trimming at V came to 4 bases and at J to 7 bases, leaving 4 bases not matched to a gene. The CDR3 reads CATSTQTGNTIYF. The CDR3 bases are TGTGCCACCAGCACCCAGACAGGGAACACCATATATTTT.

The V call is TRBV13, the J call TRBJ2-3, with 14 bases fitting TRBD2. Germline V gene lookup returns CDR1 PRHDT and CDR2 FYEKMQ (reference sequence). CDR3 length equals 17 residues. After removal of 5 bases from V and 2 bases from J, the junction contained 6 bases not matched to a gene. This chain's CDR3 is CASSLKGLAGVTDTQYF. The DNA for the CDR3 is TGTGCCAGCAGCCTTAAGGGACTAGCGGGGGTCACAGATACGCAGTATTTT. Drawing the rest from reference TRBV13 and TRBJ2-3, the complete variable domain is AAGVIQSPRHLIKEKRETATLKCYPIPRHDTVYWYQQGPGQDPQFLISFYEKMQSDKGSIPDRFSAQQFSDYHSELNMSSLELGDSALYFCASSLKGLAGVTDTQYFGPGTRLTVL.

The rearrangement links TRBV14 to TRBJ1-3, with a possible D match to TRBD1 (6 bases). This CDR3 comprises 15 residues. The V end lost 4 bases, the J end lost 1 base, and 11 bases lay between the germline ends. The germline V gene has CDR1 SGHDN and CDR2 FVKESK. The CDR3 sequence is CASSRTRGSGNTIYF. CDR3 in DNA: TGTGCCAGCAGCCGAACCAGGGGATCTGGAAACACCATATATTTT.

The V and J genes are TRBV4-1 and TRBJ2-5; the D gene is possibly TRBD1 (6 bases). Germline CDR1 and CDR2: MGHRA and YSYEKL. The CDR3 sequence is 15 residues long. V was shortened by 5 bases and J by 0 bases, with 13 bases between the two germline ends. This CDR3 is CASSSYGTNQETQYF. The CDR3 coding sequence is TGCGCCAGCAGCTCCTACGGGACAAACCAAGAGACCCAGTACTTC.

The chain combines TRBV7-9 with TRBJ1-5; no clear D. CDR1 SEHNR and CDR2 FQNEAQ come from the germline V gene (reference sequence). V was shortened by 5 bases and J by 4 bases, with 15 bases between the two germline ends. The CDR3 loop spans 15 amino acids. The CDR3 sequence: CASSLDLMPNQPQHF. CDR3 nucleotide sequence: TGTGCCAGCAGCCTGGATCTAATGCCAAATCAGCCCCAGCATTTT. Combining the CDR3 with reference TRBV7-9 and TRBJ1-5 gives the whole variable domain DTGVSQNPRHKITKRGQNVTFRCDPISEHNRLYWYRQTLGQGPEFLTYFQNEAQLEKSRLLSDRFSAERPKGSFSTLEIQRTEQGDSAMYLCASSLDLMPNQPQHFGDGTRLSIL.

The chain has TRBV30 and TRBJ1-4, with TRBD1 identical over 8 bases. Germline V gene sequence: CDR1 GTSNPN, CDR2 SVGIG (reference sequence). J gave up 1 base and V 7 bases, and 17 bases lay outside the gene matches. CDR3 length equals 18 residues. The CDR3 region has the DNA TGTGCCTTCCTCGCTCCCCCAGGGGGCGCAGAAACTAATGAAAAACTGTTTTTT. Encoded protein: CAFLAPPGGAETNEKLFF.

The gene calls are TRBV6-5 and TRBJ1-5, with 8 bases matching TRBD1. With V trimmed by 6 bases and J by 3 bases, 4 bases remained unmatched. The CDR3 length is 14 residues. Germline V gene data show CDR1 as MNHEY and CDR2 as SVGAGI. The CDR3 is CASSQDRVNQPQHF. The CDR3 region has the DNA TGTGCCAGCAGCCAGGACAGGGTCAATCAGCCCCAGCATTTT.

Note on this clone: Within the sample, other DNA sequences also encode this same CDR3. V is TRBV20-1 and J is TRBJ1-1; no clear D. There are 10 residues in the CDR3. CDR1 is DFQATT, CDR2 SNEGSKA, per germline (reference sequence). Trimming took off 3 bases at V and 4 bases at J, with 3 bases between the two ends. The CDR3 here is CSARGTEAFF. As DNA, the CDR3 is TGCAGTGCTAGGGGCACTGAAGCTTTCTTT.

The chain employs TRBV5-1 and TRBJ2-1; D may be TRBD1 (6 bases). V was shortened by 0 bases and J by 0 bases, with 10 bases between the two germline ends. Per the germline V gene, CDR1 is SGHRS and CDR2 is YFSETQ. This CDR3 spans 16 amino acids. The CDR3 loop reads CASSLDGQSSYNEQFF. The CDR3 DNA sequence: TGCGCCAGCAGCTTGGATGGACAGAGCTCCTACAATGAGCAGTTCTTC.

The table lists this clone with a count of one. The rearrangement joins TRBV7-2 to TRBJ2-1; 12 bases match TRBD2. J was trimmed by 5 bases and V by 6 bases; bases with no gene match: 2. CDR3 length: 14 residues. Germline values: CDR1 SGHTA, CDR2 FQGNSA. The CDR3 nucleotides are TGTGCCAGCAGAACTAGCGGGGGGAACAATGAGCAGTTCTTC. Amino acid sequence: CASRTSGGNNEQFF.

The chain combines TRBV28 with TRBJ1-3; maybe TRBD1 (5 bases). The CDR3 sequence is 15 residues long. Germline V gene sequence: CDR1 MDHEN, CDR2 SYDVKM. The V gene lost 8 bases and the J gene lost 0 bases, with 14 bases spanning the gap. CDR3 DNA sequence: TGTGCCAGCCTAGACTGGGGCCTCTCTGGAAACACCATATATTTT. Translation gives CASLDWGLSGNTIYF.

The rearrangement joins TRBV18 to TRBJ1-5, with 8 bases identical to TRBD1. The length of the CDR3 is 16 residues. Germline loops: CDR1 KGHSH, CDR2 LQKENI. The trim removed 2 bases at V and 3 bases at J, leaving 6 bases unmatched. CDR3 region: CASSPGTGPSNQPQHF. The CDR3 DNA is TGTGCCAGCTCACCAGGGACAGGCCCTTCCAATCAGCCCCAGCATTTT.

This chain joins TRBV27 and TRBJ2-3; D unresolved. The CDR3 extends over 13 amino acids. V lost 5 bases and J lost 0, with 6 bases in between. Germline CDR1 reads MNHEY; CDR2 reads SMNVEV (reference sequence). The CDR3 DNA follows: TGTGCCAGCAGTCCAGCTAGCACAGATACGCAGTATTTT. Translating it yields CASSPASTDTQYF.

V is TRBV20-1 and J is TRBJ1-6; D is ambiguous. Looked up from germline, CDR1 is DFQATT and CDR2 is SNEGSKA (reference sequence). The CDR3 covers 11 residues. V gave up 5 bases and J gave up 5 bases, with 4 bases separating them. The CDR3 sequence is CSALNNSPLHF. The CDR3 DNA follows: TGCAGTGCTTTAAATAATTCACCCCTCCACTTT.

The chain recombines TRBV11-2 with TRBJ2-7; D might be TRBD1 or TRBD2, each matching 7 bases. Trimming shortened V by 1 base and J by 7 bases, and 26 bases separated the two germline ends. Looked up from germline, CDR1 is SGHAT and CDR2 is FQNNGV. The CDR3 runs to 18 residues. CDR3 sequence: CASSLGLGSGAYRGEQYF. For the CDR3, the DNA is TGTGCCAGCAGCTTAGGTTTAGGGAGCGGGGCGTACAGGGGAGAGCAGTACTTC.

V usage is TRBV5-1 and J usage is TRBJ1-1, with a possible D match to TRBD1 (6 bases). The ends were cut back, 1 base at V and 4 bases at J, with 11 bases in the middle. The CDR3 covers 14 residues. CDR1 SGHRS and CDR2 YFSETQ come from the germline V gene. The CDR3 loop reads CASSLTGLSTEAFF. As DNA, the CDR3 is TGCGCCAGCAGCTTGACAGGGTTGAGCACTGAAGCTTTCTTT.

This clone has only one observation. The genes are TRBV5-6 and TRBJ1-1; D is possibly TRBD1 (5 bases). V shed 4 bases and J shed 7 bases, with 8 bases lying between them. Germline loops: CDR1 SGHDT, CDR2 YYEEEE. CDR3 length: 11 amino acids. CDR3: CASSLDSEAFF. CDR3 coding DNA: TGTGCCAGCAGCCTAGACAGTGAAGCTTTCTTT.

V usage is TRBV5-1 and J usage is TRBJ1-2; 11 nucleotides align to TRBD1. From germline, CDR1 is SGHRS and CDR2 YFSETQ. There are 14 residues in the CDR3. V was pared by 4 bases and J by 8 bases, with 7 bases of the junction left unmatched. CDR3 sequence reads: CASSPGQGAMGYTF. CDR3 nucleotide sequence: TGCGCCAGCAGCCCAGGACAGGGGGCGATGGGCTACACCTTC.

A single count supports this clone. The chain carries TRBV28 and TRBJ1-2; perhaps TRBD1 as D (6 bases). Trimming left V 7 bases short and J 2 bases short, with 14 bases between. The CDR3 spans 14 residues. Germline CDR1 and CDR2: MDHEN and SYDVKM. The CDR3 DNA is TGTGCCAGCAAACCCGGACAGACCAACTATGGCTACACCTTC. Translating gives CASKPGQTNYGYTF.

The chain is built from TRBV29-1 and TRBJ1-6; TRBD1 aligns across 9 bases. Trimming cost V 6 bases and J 8 bases; bases outside gene matches: 8. This CDR3 contains 14 residues. The germline gives CDR1 SQVTM, CDR2 ANQGSEA. The CDR3 DNA is TGCAGCGTACAACAGGGGGCAAGGGATTCACCCCTCCACTTT. Encoded protein: CSVQQGARDSPLHF.

The chain links TRBV2 to TRBJ1-5; the match to TRBD1 covers 7 bases. With 7 bases clipped from V and 0 bases from J, the junction kept 6 bases outside the gene matches. The CDR3 consists of 15 residues. Germline V lookup: CDR1 SNHLY, CDR2 FYNNEI. As DNA, the CDR3 is TGTGCCAGCAATTACAGGGGACATAGCAATCAGCCCCAGCATTTT. Its translation is CASNYRGHSNQPQHF.

On this clone: The junction departs from germline at one end; a sequencing error may be responsible. The chain employs TRBV6-2 or TRBV6-3 and TRBJ2-7, with 7 bases fitting TRBD2. The CDR3 runs to 13 residues. Germline V gene data show CDR1 as MNHEY and CDR2 as SVGEGT. The CDR3 coding sequence is TGTGGCAGCAGCGGGGCAACGGAGGGCGAGCAGTACTTC. This codes for CGSSGATEGEQYF.

Remarks on this clone: The identical CDR3 is also encoded by other nucleotide sequences in the sample. The chain links TRBV28 to TRBJ1-3, with 7 bases lining up with TRBD1. The CDR3 is made up of 14 amino acids. Germline V gene data show CDR1 as MDHEN and CDR2 as SYDVKM. The ends lost 6 bases at V and 4 bases at J; junction bases unmatched: 6. The CDR3 here is CASSRGGSGNTIYF. CDR3 bases: TGTGCCAGCAGCAGGGGGGGATCAGGAAACACCATATATTTT.

J is TRBJ2-4 and V is TRBV24-1; D uncertain. The V and J ends lost 9 bases and 8 bases respectively, with 4 bases between them. Germline CDR1 and CDR2: KGHDR and SFDVKD. The length of the CDR3 is 9 residues. The CDR3, as DNA: TGTGCCACCTTCGACATTCAGTACTTC. It encodes CATFDIQYF.